The next 4 T cell receptor beta chains were all read from a single sample in a study of blood T cell repertoires in COVID-19. Assay used: immunoSEQ multiplex PCR; TCRdb lists only in-frame clones, some missing. In the table there are some 200,000 clones, approximately 85% of which are singletons. The sequencing input was peripheral blood. The receptors derive from a woman aged 70 to 79 with COVID-19, enrolled during active disease.

The chain employs TRBV11-2 and TRBJ1-1; TRBD1 is a possible D gene (6 bases). The CDR3 loop spans 16 amino acids. Trimming shortened V by 1 base and J by 4 bases, and 16 bases separated the two germline ends. Germline values: CDR1 SGHAT, CDR2 FQNNGV. CDR3 sequence (DNA): TGTGCCAGCAGCTTAGGCCACAGGGTGGGGACCACTGAAGCTTTCTTT. This sequence encodes CASSLGHRVGTTEAFF.

This rearrangement joins TRBV5-5 to TRBJ2-7; no clear D gene. There are 15 residues in the CDR3. Germline V gene data show CDR1 as SGHKS and CDR2 as YYEKEE (reference sequence). V was clipped by 0 bases and J by 2 bases, with 12 bases between them. Here the CDR3 reads CASSLVAGQAYEQYF. The CDR3 nucleotides are TGTGCCAGCAGCTTGGTGGCAGGTCAAGCCTACGAGCAGTACTTC.

The chain recombines TRBV9 with TRBJ1-2; 7 positions match TRBD1. The germline gives CDR1 SGDLS, CDR2 YYNGEE. J was trimmed by 4 bases and V by 4 bases; bases with no gene match: 7. The length of the CDR3 is 14 residues. For the CDR3, the DNA is TGTGCCAGCAGCACCACAGGGGATCTCTATGGCTACACCTTC. Translated, it gives CASSTTGDLYGYTF.

The chain recombines TRBV7-2 with TRBJ2-1; possible D gene TRBD1, 6 bases. Germline loops: CDR1 SGHTA, CDR2 FQGNSA. The V end lost 2 bases, the J end lost 5 bases, and 16 bases lay between the germline ends. CDR3 length: 16 amino acids. CDR3 sequence: CASSLFRGWGNNEQFF. The CDR3 DNA follows: TGTGCCAGCAGCTTATTCAGGGGATGGGGGAACAATGAGCAGTTCTTC.